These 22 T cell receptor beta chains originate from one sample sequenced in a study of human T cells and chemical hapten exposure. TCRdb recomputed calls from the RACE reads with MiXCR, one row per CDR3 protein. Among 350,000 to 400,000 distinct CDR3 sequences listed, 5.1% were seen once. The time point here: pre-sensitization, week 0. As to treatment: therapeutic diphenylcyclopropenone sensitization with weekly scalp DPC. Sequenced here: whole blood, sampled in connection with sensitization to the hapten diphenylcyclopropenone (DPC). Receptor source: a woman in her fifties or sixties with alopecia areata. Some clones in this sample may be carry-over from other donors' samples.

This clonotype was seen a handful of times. The DNA of the CDR3 is TGTGCCAGCAGCTTAGAGGTCAGGGGGCTGTCGTACACTGAAGCTTTCTTT. It is translated as CASSLEVRGLSYTEAFF. V gene TRBV7-2 combines with J gene TRBJ1-1, with 8 bases aligning to TRBD1. The germline CDR1 and CDR2 sequences are SGHTA and FQGNSA. V was clipped by 1 base and J by 3 bases; unmatched bases: 10. This CDR3 contains 17 residues.

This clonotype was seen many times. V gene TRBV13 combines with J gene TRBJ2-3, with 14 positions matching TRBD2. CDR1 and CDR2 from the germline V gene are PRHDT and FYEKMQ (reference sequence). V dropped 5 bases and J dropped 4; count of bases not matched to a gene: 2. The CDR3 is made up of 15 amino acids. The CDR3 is CASSPGLAGADTQYF. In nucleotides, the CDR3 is TGTGCCAGCAGCCCGGGACTAGCGGGAGCAGATACGCAGTATTTT.

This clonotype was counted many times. The CDR3 reads CASRKTGTYEQYF. CDR3 bases: TGTGCCAGCAGAAAGACGGGTACCTACGAGCAGTACTTC. The chain employs TRBV27 and TRBJ2-7; D remains ambiguous. CDR3 size: 13 residues. The germline gives CDR1 MNHEY, CDR2 SMNVEV (reference sequence). Trimming stripped 6 bases from V and 2 bases from J, with 11 bases between.

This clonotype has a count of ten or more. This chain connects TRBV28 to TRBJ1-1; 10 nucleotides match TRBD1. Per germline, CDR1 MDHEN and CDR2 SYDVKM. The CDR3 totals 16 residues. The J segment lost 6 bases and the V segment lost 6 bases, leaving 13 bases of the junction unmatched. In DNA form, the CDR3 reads TGTGCCAGCAGCCCTATACCGGGACAGGGGTCTCCTGAAGCTTTCTTT. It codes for CASSPIPGQGSPEAFF. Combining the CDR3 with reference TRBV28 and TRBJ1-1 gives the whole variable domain DVKVTQSSRYLVKRTGEKVFLECVQDMDHENMFWYRQDPGLGLRLIYFSYDVKMKEKGDIPEGYSVSREKKERFSLILESASTNQTSMYLCASSPIPGQGSPEAFFGQGTRLTVV.

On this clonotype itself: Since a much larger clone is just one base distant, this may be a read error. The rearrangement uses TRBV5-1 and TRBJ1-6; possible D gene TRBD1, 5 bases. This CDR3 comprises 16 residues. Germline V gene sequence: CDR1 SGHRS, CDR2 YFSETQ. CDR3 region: CASSLDGDDRDSSLHF. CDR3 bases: TGCGCCAGCAGCTTGGATGGGGACGATCGAGATTCATCCCTCCACTTT.

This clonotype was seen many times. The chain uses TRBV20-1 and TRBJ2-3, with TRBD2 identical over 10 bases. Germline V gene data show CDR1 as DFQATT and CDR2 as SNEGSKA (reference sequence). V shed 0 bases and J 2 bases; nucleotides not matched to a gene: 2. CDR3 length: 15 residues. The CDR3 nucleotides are TGCAGTGCTAGAGATCTAGCGGGAGTCACAGATACGCAGTATTTT. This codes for CSARDLAGVTDTQYF.

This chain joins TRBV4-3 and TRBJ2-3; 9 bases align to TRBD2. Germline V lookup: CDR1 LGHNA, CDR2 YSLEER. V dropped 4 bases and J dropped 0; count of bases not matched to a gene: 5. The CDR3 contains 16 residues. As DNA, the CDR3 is TGCGCCAGCAGCCGAGGCACTAGCGGGAGCACAGATACGCAGTATTTT. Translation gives CASSRGTSGSTDTQYF.

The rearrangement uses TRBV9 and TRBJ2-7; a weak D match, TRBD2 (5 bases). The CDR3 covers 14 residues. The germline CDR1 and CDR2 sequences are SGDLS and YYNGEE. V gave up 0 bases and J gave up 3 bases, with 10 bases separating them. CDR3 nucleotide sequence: TGTGCCAGCAGCGTAGACCAGCGGAACTACGAGCAGTACTTC. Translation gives CASSVDQRNYEQYF.

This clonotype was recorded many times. CDR3 sequence: CASSRGTGGATEAFF. CDR3 coding DNA: TGTGCCAGCAGCCGGGGGACAGGAGGGGCCACTGAAGCTTTCTTT. J is TRBJ1-1 and V is TRBV12-3 or TRBV12-4, with 8 bases that match TRBD1. The CDR3 totals 15 residues. After removal of 6 bases from V and 4 bases from J, the junction contained 10 bases not matched to a gene.

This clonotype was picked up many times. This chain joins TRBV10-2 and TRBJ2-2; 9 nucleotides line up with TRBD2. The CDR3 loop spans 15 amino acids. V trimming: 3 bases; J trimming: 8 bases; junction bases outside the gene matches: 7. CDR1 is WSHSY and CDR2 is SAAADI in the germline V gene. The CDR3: CASSDPSGISGELFF. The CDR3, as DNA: TGCGCCAGCAGTGACCCTAGCGGGATAAGTGGGGAGCTGTTTTTT.

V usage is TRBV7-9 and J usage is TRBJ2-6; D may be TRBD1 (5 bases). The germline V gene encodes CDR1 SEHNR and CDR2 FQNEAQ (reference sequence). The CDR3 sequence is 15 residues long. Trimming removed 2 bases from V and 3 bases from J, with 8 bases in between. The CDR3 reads CASSLIGVGANVLTF. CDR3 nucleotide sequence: TGTGCCAGCAGCTTAATAGGGGTTGGGGCCAACGTCCTGACTTTC.

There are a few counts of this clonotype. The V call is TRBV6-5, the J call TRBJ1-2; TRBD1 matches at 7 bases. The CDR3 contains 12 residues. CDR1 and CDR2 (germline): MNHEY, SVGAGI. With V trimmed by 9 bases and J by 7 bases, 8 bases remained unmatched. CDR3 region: CARQGQTRGYTF. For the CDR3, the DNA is TGTGCCAGACAGGGGCAAACCCGTGGCTACACCTTC.

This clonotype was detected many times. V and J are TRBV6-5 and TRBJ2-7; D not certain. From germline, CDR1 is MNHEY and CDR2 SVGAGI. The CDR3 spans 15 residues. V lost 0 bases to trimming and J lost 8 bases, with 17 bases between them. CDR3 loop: CASSYSIGSEGQQYF. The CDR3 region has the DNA TGTGCCAGCAGTTACTCGATTGGATCAGAAGGGCAGCAGTACTTC.

This CDR3 reads CASSFEFSNYGYTF. CDR3 bases: TGTGCCAGCAGCTTTGAATTTTCTAACTATGGCTACACCTTC. This chain links TRBV11-2 with TRBJ1-2; D gene uncertain. The germline V gene has CDR1 SGHAT and CDR2 FQNNGV. Between the trimmed V and J ends, which lost 3 bases and 0 bases, there was a span of 8 bases. The CDR3 is 14 residues long.

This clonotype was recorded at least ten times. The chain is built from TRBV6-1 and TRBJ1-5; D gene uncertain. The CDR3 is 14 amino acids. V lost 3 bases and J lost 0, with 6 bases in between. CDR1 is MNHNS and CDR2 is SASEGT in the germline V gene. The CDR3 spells CASSELDSNQPQHF. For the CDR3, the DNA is TGTGCCAGCAGTGAGCTAGATAGCAATCAGCCCCAGCATTTT.

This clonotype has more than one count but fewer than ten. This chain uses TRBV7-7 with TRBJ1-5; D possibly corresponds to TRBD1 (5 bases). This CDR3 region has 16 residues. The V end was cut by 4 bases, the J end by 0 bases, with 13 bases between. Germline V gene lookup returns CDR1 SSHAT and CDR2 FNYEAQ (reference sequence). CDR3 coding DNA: TGTGCCAGCAGCTGGGTACAGGCTCCTAGCAATCAGCCCCAGCATTTT. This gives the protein CASSWVQAPSNQPQHF.

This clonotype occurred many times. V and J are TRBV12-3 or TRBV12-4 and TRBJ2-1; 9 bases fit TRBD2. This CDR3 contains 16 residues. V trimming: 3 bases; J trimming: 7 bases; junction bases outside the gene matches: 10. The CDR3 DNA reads TGTGCCAGCAGTTTCGGTAATTTAGCGGGAGTAAATGAGCAGTTCTTC. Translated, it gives CASSFGNLAGVNEQFF.

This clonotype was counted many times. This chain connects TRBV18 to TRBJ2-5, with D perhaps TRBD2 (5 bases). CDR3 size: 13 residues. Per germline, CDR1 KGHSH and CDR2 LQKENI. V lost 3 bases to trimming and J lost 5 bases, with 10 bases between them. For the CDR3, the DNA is TGTGCCAGCTCACCTAAGGGCGGGGAGACCCAGTACTTC. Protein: CASSPKGGETQYF.

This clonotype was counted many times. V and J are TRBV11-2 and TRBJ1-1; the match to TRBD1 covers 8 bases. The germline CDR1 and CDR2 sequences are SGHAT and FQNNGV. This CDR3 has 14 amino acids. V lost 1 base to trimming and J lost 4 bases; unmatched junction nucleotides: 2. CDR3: CASSLGQGSTEAFF. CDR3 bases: TGTGCCAGCAGCTTAGGACAGGGGAGCACTGAAGCTTTCTTT.

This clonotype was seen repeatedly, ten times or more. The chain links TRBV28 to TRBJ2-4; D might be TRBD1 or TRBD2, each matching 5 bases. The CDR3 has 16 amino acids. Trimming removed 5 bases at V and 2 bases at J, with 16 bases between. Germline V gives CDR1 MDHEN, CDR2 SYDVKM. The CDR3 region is CASSPGTITTKNIQYF. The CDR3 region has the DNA TGTGCCAGCAGTCCCGGGACGATAACAACCAAAAACATTCAGTACTTC.

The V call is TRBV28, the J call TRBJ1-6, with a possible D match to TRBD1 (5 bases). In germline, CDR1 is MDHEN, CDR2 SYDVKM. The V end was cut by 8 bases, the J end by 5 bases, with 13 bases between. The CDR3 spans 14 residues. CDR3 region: CASGLTENNSPLHF. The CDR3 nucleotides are TGTGCCAGCGGATTGACAGAGAATAATTCACCCCTCCACTTT.

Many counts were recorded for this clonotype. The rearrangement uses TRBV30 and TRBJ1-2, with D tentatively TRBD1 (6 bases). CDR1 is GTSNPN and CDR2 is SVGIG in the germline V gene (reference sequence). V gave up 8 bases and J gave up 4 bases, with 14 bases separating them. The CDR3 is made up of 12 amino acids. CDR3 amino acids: CAVQGHVYGYTF. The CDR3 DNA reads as TGTGCCGTACAGGGCCACGTCTATGGCTACACCTTC.